This T cell receptor beta chain comes out of a study of CD8+CD57+ T cells in acquired aplastic anemia (dated by TCRdb to between 2017 and 2018). About the full investigation: DNA extracted from sorted CD4+ and CD8+ cells had a mean of about 3.2 ug, with a range of roughly 0.17 to 27.4 ug. A CD8+CD57+ expansion meant a frequency higher than the mean frequency seen in healthy subjects.

Genomic DNA was used as template for profiling of TCR beta VDJ combinations and CDR3 sequences. An Illumina HiSeq 2000 was the platform used for TCR repertoire sequencing. As for the original processing: TRBV/TRBJ rearrangement plots, CDR3 size and DJ length profiles, and Simpson's diversity index were used to evaluate the repertoires. Whichever DNA sequence was most abundant in the deep sequencing data was defined as the immunodominant clone. CDR3 amino acid sequences were checked for sharing across subjects and were also compared against the VDJdb database and published repertoires. The public reads were run again by TCRdb, first through fastp at Q25 and then through MiXCR, and only productive beta chains were kept. One record per CDR3 amino acid sequence lists the most common genes and DNA. What appears here as the V and J calls and clone size reflects TCRdb's work, not the paper's. The sample data list about 160,000 distinct CDR3 sequences, and around half of these were observed just once. The ten largest clones capture 3.2% of the sample.

Expansion of CD8+CD57+ cells had been shown by flow cytometry in the patients chosen for sequencing. Severe acquired aplastic anemia was diagnosed in all patients according to International Study of Aplastic Anemia and Agranulocytosis and Camitta criteria. Patients had received no therapy at the time of blood sampling. In this study, sorted CD4+ and CD8+ T cells from the blood of healthy subjects and of severe aplastic anemia patients had their TCR repertoires deep-sequenced. Patients were enrolled under clinicaltrials.gov protocols 00001620, 01623167, 00001397, 00071045, 00081523 and 00961064 in the USA. Ficoll-Paque density gradient centrifugation was used to isolate peripheral blood mononuclear cells. CD4+ and CD8+ T cells were sorted by FACS or magnetic beads before DNA extraction. Trimming at the junction amounts to 1 base on V and 4 bases on J, and the germline ends lie 11 bases apart. The CDR3, cysteine through phenylalanine, is 14 amino acids long. The sequence is cut down to CDR3 DNA, 42 bases in frame from base 1. Reading the germline V gene (reference sequence) gives CDR1 LNHNV and CDR2 YYDKDF.

In its sample, this clonotype was seen a few times. Its cognate antigen has yet to be identified. Base qualities are not at hand, and no much larger clone is one base apart. The study at large found these results: Patients and healthy controls showed no significant difference in CD8+ Simpson's diversity (P=0.060). Roughly 30 CD8+ CDR3 sequences were shared between patients and controls but appeared highly expressed in patients and within their immunodominant clones.

The sequence derives from a human donor with aplastic anemia. The chain was built from TRBV15 and TRBJ2-7; TRBD1 is possibly the D segment (6 matching bases). Sequenced sample: sorted CD4+, CD8+, or CD8+CD57+ T cells (not recorded which) from PBMCs. The DNA reads as follows: TGTGCCACCAGCAGAGCCCGGACAGCATACGAGCAGTACTTC. Translated, it gives CATSRARTAYEQYF.